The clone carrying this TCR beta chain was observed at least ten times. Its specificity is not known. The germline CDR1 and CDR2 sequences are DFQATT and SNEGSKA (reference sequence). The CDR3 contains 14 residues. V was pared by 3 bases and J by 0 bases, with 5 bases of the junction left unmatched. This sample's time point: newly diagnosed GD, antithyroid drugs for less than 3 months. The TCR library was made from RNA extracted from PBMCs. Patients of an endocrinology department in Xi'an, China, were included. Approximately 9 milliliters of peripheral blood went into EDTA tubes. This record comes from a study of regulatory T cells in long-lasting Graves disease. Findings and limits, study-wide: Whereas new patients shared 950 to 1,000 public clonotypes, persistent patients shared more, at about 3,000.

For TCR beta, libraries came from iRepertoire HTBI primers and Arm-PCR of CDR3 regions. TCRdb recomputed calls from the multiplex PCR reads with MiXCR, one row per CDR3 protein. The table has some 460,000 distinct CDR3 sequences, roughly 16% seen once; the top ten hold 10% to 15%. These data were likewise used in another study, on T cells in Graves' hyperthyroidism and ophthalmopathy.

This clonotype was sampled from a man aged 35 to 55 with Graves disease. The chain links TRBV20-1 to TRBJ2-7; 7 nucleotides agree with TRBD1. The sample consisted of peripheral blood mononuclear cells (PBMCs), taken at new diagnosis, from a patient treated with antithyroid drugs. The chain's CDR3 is CSARGRQGSYEQYF. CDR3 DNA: TGCAGTGCTAGGGGAAGACAGGGCTCCTACGAGCAGTACTTC.